The 20 T cell receptor beta chains reported below all come from one sample, sequenced in a study of blood T cell repertoires in COVID-19. This table comes from immunoSEQ multiplex PCR, and its TCRdb copy is limited to in-frame clones, with some not included. This table holds 200,000 to 300,000 clones, about 85% found once. The sequenced material came from peripheral blood. The receptors derive from a man aged 55 to 70 with acute or convalescent COVID-19.

The chain links TRBV5-1 to TRBJ2-2, with TRBD2 identical over 9 bases. CDR1 and CDR2 (germline): SGHRS, YFSETQ. The CDR3 spans 19 residues. V was pared by 3 bases and J by 4 bases, with 16 bases of the junction left unmatched. The CDR3 DNA follows: TGCGCCAGCAGCTGGGCCCGCGGGGGGGCCCTCATCGCCACCGGGGAGCTGTTTTTT. This codes for CASSWARGGALIATGELFF. The full variable domain, in which reference TRBV5-1 and TRBJ2-2 provide the parts outside the CDR3, is KAGVTQTPRYLIKTRGQQVTLSCSPISGHRSVSWYQQTPGQGLQFLFEYFSETQRNKGNFPGRFSGRQFSNSRSEMNVSTLELGDSALYLCASSWARGGALIATGELFFGEGSRLTVL.

The gene calls are TRBV11-2 and TRBJ1-2; D is unclear. The V and J ends lost 1 base and 3 bases respectively, with 9 bases between them. The CDR3 consists of 14 residues. Germline CDR1 SGHAT, CDR2 FQNNGV. The CDR3: CASSLARYYYGYTF. DNA for the CDR3: TGTGCCAGCAGCTTAGCCAGGTATTACTATGGCTACACCTTC.

The J gene is TRBJ2-1, the V gene TRBV28; D is possibly TRBD2 (7 bases). The V gene lost 3 bases and the J gene lost 9 bases, with 18 bases spanning the gap. The length of the CDR3 is 15 residues. Germline V gives CDR1 MDHEN, CDR2 SYDVKM. The CDR3: CASSFAGARQVEQFF. The DNA of the CDR3 is TGTGCCAGCAGTTTCGCGGGGGCTAGGCAGGTTGAGCAGTTCTTC.

V is TRBV9 and J is TRBJ2-2; D is ambiguous. The germline V and J ends were trimmed by 0 bases and 4 bases, with 10 bases remaining between them. The CDR3 sequence is 15 residues long. Germline CDR1 SGDLS, CDR2 YYNGEE. CDR3 loop: CASSVGVESTGELFF. The DNA for the CDR3 is TGTGCCAGCAGCGTAGGCGTAGAGAGCACCGGGGAGCTGTTTTTT.

CDR3 amino acids: CARSLAGTGPLSSYEQYF. The DNA of the CDR3 is TGTGCCAGAAGCTTGGCGGGGACAGGGCCGCTTTCCTCCTACGAGCAGTACTTC. The chain carries TRBV5-3 and TRBJ2-7, with TRBD1 matching over 9 bases. TRBV5-3 is given ORF status, its function remaining uncertain. The CDR3 length is 18 residues. V dropped 0 bases and J dropped 0; count of bases not matched to a gene: 10.

V and J are TRBV19 and TRBJ1-5; 7 nucleotides match TRBD1. Germline CDR1 is LNHDA and CDR2 is SQIVND (reference sequence). This CDR3 region has 17 residues. Germline trimming cut 5 bases from V and 0 bases from J; bases unmatched to any gene: 10. CDR3 sequence reads: CASSPGQSLPSNQPQHF. CDR3 nucleotides: TGTGCCAGTAGTCCGGGACAGAGCCTCCCTAGCAATCAGCCCCAGCATTTT.

The table lists this clone with a few counts. The chain joins TRBV3-1 (or the pseudogene TRBV3-2) to TRBJ2-2; TRBD1 is a possible D gene (6 bases). The CDR3 has 14 amino acids. Trimming removed 4 bases from V and 4 bases from J, with 10 bases in between. Germline V gene data show CDR1 as LGHDT and CDR2 as YNNKEL (reference sequence). The CDR3 DNA sequence: TGTGCCAGCAGCCCACAGGGAAGCACCGGGGAGCTGTTTTTT. It is translated as CASSPQGSTGELFF.

V and J are TRBV7-3 and TRBJ2-5; TRBD2 matches 10 bases. Trimming removed 4 bases from V and 5 bases from J; junction bases left unmatched: 7. This CDR3 spans 15 amino acids. CDR1 is SGHTA, CDR2 FQGTGA, per germline. In nucleotides, the CDR3 is TGTGCCAGCAGCTCAGCTAGCGGGAGCGGCGAGACCCAGTACTTC. Translating it yields CASSSASGSGETQYF.

The chain is built from TRBV18 and TRBJ2-1; D might be TRBD1 (6 bases). This CDR3 region has 16 residues. V shed 2 bases and J shed 0 bases, with 11 bases lying between them. Looked up from germline, CDR1 is KGHSH and CDR2 is LQKENI. The DNA of the CDR3 is TGTGCCAGCTCACCAAGGGGGTCGAGCTCCTACAATGAGCAGTTCTTC. Its protein is CASSPRGSSSYNEQFF. The full variable domain, with the rest looked up from reference TRBV18 and TRBJ2-1, is NAGVMQNPRHLVRRRGQEARLRCSPMKGHSHVYWYRQLPEEGLKFMVYLQKENIIDESGMPKERFSAEFPKEGPSILRIQQVVRGDSAAYFCASSPRGSSSYNEQFFGPGTRLTVL.

The chain carries TRBV5-1 and TRBJ1-4; no definite D call. V shed 4 bases and J shed 3 bases, with 13 bases lying between them. CDR1 is SGHRS and CDR2 is YFSETQ in the germline V gene. The CDR3 totals 15 residues. CDR3 nucleotide sequence: TGCGCCAGCAGCACACAGTCGTCGGCTAATGAAAAACTGTTTTTT. It codes for CASSTQSSANEKLFF. The full variable domain, with the rest looked up from reference TRBV5-1 and TRBJ1-4, is KAGVTQTPRYLIKTRGQQVTLSCSPISGHRSVSWYQQTPGQGLQFLFEYFSETQRNKGNFPGRFSGRQFSNSRSEMNVSTLELGDSALYLCASSTQSSANEKLFFGSGTQLSVL.

The chain employs TRBV7-3 and TRBJ1-1; no definite D call. The CDR3 consists of 13 residues. The V gene lost 3 bases and the J gene lost 1 base, with 6 bases spanning the gap. Germline V CDR1 and CDR2: SGHTA, FQGTGA. The chain's CDR3 is CASSFTANTEAFF. The DNA for the CDR3 is TGTGCCAGCAGCTTTACTGCGAACACTGAAGCTTTCTTT.

The chain links TRBV2 to TRBJ2-2; possible D gene TRBD1, 6 bases. This CDR3 has 16 amino acids. Deletions cut 3 bases from V and 1 base from J, with 12 bases between. Germline V gene lookup returns CDR1 SNHLY and CDR2 FYNNEI. CDR3 in DNA: TGTGCCAGCAGTGAGCAGGGGCACTGGAACACCGGGGAGCTGTTTTTT. This codes for CASSEQGHWNTGELFF.

CDR3 sequence (DNA): TGTGCCAGCAGCCTACAGGGGGTAGACTATGGCTACACCTTC. Protein sequence: CASSLQGVDYGYTF. This sequence joins TRBV6-5 and TRBJ1-2; 8 bases align to TRBD1. Germline CDR1 is MNHEY and CDR2 is SVGAGI. The ends lost 6 bases at V and 3 bases at J; junction bases unmatched: 6. CDR3 length: 14 residues.

This clone was counted only a few times. This chain joins TRBV14 and TRBJ2-5; no reliable D call. V dropped 0 bases and J dropped 5 bases, with 7 bases sitting between them. Germline V gene lookup returns CDR1 SGHDN and CDR2 FVKESK. This CDR3 contains 13 residues. The CDR3 sequence: CASSQELEETQYF. The CDR3 DNA reads as TGTGCCAGCAGCCAAGAGTTGGAGGAGACCCAGTACTTC.

The J gene is TRBJ2-2, the V gene TRBV5-4, with D maybe TRBD1 (5 bases). The CDR3 is made up of 14 amino acids. CDR1 is SGHNT and CDR2 is YYREEE in the germline V gene (reference sequence). Trimming cost V 3 bases and J 1 base, with 7 bases left between them. CDR3 bases: TGTGCCAGCAGCTCGCAGGGGAACACCGGGGAGCTGTTTTTT. Translation gives CASSSQGNTGELFF.

The chain combines TRBV19 with TRBJ1-1; TRBD1 aligns across 8 bases. V gave up 5 bases and J gave up 6 bases; unmatched junction bases: 11. Germline CDR1 LNHDA, CDR2 SQIVND (reference sequence). This CDR3 is 15 amino acids long. CDR3 nucleotides: TGTGCCAGTAGTCACCGTCAGGGGGCTGTTGCTGAAGCTTTCTTT. It codes for CASSHRQGAVAEAFF. The full variable domain, its missing parts supplied by reference TRBV19 and TRBJ1-1, is DGGITQSPKYLFRKEGQNVTLSCEQNLNHDAMYWYRQDPGQGLRLIYYSQIVNDFQKGDIAEGYSVSREKKESFPLTVTSAQKNPTAFYLCASSHRQGAVAEAFFGQGTRLTVV.

The chain joins TRBV28 to TRBJ2-2, with no clear D. CDR3 length equals 14 residues. Germline CDR1 reads MDHEN; CDR2 reads SYDVKM. V gave up 3 bases and J gave up 2 bases, with 7 bases separating them. The CDR3 DNA is TGTGCCAGCAGTTTTCTCAGTAACACCGGGGAGCTGTTTTTT. It yields the protein CASSFLSNTGELFF.

J is TRBJ2-1 and V is TRBV11-3; tentatively, D is TRBD1 (6 bases). The V end lost 2 bases, the J end lost 0 bases, and 8 bases lay between the germline ends. Germline assignment: CDR1 SGHNT and CDR2 YENEEA. The CDR3 is 15 residues long. This CDR3 is CASSLSDSSYNEQFF. Written as DNA, the CDR3 is TGTGCCAGCAGCTTATCGGACAGCTCCTACAATGAGCAGTTCTTC.

V usage is TRBV19 and J usage is TRBJ1-1; D is perhaps TRBD1 (6 bases). The V and J ends lost 4 bases and 6 bases respectively, with 18 bases between them. The CDR3 covers 15 residues. In germline, CDR1 is LNHDA, CDR2 SQIVND (reference sequence). DNA for the CDR3: TGTGCCAGTAGTACCACCCTCAGGGGTAAGGCTGAAGCTTTCTTT. It codes for CASSTTLRGKAEAFF.

J is TRBJ1-3 and V is TRBV11-1, with D tentatively TRBD1 (5 bases). The CDR3 is made up of 16 amino acids. Trimming took off 3 bases at V and 4 bases at J, with 16 bases between the two ends. Germline CDR1 is SGHAT and CDR2 is FQDESV (reference sequence). The CDR3 reads CASSFEDSSGGNTIYF. Here the CDR3 DNA reads TGTGCCAGCAGCTTCGAAGACAGCTCAGGCGGAAACACCATATATTTT.